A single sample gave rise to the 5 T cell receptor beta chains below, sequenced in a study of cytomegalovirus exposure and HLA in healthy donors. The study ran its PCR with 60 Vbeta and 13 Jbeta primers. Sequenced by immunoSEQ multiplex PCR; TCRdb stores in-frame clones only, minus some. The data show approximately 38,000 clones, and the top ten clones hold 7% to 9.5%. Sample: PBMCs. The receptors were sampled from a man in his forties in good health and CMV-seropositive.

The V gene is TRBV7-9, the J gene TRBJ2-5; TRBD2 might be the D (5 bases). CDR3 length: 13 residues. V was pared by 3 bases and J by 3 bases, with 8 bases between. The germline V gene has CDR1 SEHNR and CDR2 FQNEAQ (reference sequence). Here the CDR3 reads CASSFSGEETQYF. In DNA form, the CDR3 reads TGTGCCAGCAGCTTCAGCGGAGAAGAGACCCAGTACTTC. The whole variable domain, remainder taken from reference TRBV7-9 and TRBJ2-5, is DTGVSQNPRHKITKRGQNVTFRCDPISEHNRLYWYRQTLGQGPEFLTYFQNEAQLEKSRLLSDRFSAERPKGSFSTLEIQRTEQGDSAMYLCASSFSGEETQYFGPGTRLLVL.

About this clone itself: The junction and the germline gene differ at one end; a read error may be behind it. The CDR3 region has the DNA TGTGCCAGCGGTGAAGCTATCAGGGTTTATGAAAAACTGTTTTTT. This encodes CASGEAIRVYEKLFF. The genes are TRBV6-1 and TRBJ1-4, with TRBD1 as a possible D gene (5 bases). The CDR3 spans 15 residues. Germline V lookup: CDR1 MNHNS, CDR2 SASEGT.

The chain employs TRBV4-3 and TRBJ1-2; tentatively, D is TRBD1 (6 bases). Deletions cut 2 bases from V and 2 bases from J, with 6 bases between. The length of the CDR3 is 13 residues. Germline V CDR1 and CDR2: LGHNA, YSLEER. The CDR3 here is CASSQTGNYGYTF. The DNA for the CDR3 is TGCGCCAGCAGCCAAACAGGGAACTATGGCTACACCTTC.

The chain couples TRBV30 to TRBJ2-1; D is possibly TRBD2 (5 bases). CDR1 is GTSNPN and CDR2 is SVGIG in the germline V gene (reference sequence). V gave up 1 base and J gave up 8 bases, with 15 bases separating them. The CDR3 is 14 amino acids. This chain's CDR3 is CAWSGTYPLYEQFF. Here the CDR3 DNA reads TGTGCCTGGAGTGGGACTTACCCTTTATATGAGCAGTTCTTC.

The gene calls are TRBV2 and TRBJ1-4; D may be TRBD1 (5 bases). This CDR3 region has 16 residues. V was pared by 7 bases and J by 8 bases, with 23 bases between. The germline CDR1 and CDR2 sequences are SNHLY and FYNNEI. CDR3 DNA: TGTGCCAGCACCCTGGGCAGGGAGGGTTTGCGGGAAAAACTGTTTTTT. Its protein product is CASTLGREGLREKLFF. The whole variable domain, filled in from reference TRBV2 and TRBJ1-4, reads EPEVTQTPSHQVTQMGQEVILRCVPISNHLYFYWYRQILGQKVEFLVSFYNNEISEKSEIFDDQFSVERPDGSNFTLKIRSTKLEDSAMYFCASTLGREGLREKLFFGSGTQLSVL.